The TCR beta chain described here comes from a study of blood T cell repertoires in COVID-19. Study information: Sites in the United States, Italy and Spain provided acute and convalescent COVID-19 samples. PBMCs, B-cell-depleted T cells, or T cells were the source of the cDNA or gDNA that made up the material.

This clone was picked up one time. In the authors' workflow: For nucleated cells, counts were estimated from reference gene primer amplification. The repertoire was sequenced with immunoSEQ multiplex PCR; TCRdb's copy has only in-frame clones and lacks some. That table supplies the V and J calls and clone size; D and trimming were determined from the DNA. The sample comprises under 35,000 clones, about four fifths of which are singletons, and roughly a third rests with the top ten. Sample: peripheral blood. The TCR sequence derives from a man older than 75 with acute or convalescent COVID-19.

CDR3 protein: CASSKTLRQGLSYEQYF. DNA for the CDR3: TGTGCCAGCAGCAAAACTCTGAGACAGGGACTCTCCTACGAGCAGTACTTC. The gene calls are TRBV11-2 and TRBJ2-7; maybe TRBD1 (7 bases). Looked up from germline, CDR1 is SGHAT and CDR2 is FQNNGV. V was pared by 5 bases and J by 0 bases, with 20 bases between. The CDR3 has 17 residues.